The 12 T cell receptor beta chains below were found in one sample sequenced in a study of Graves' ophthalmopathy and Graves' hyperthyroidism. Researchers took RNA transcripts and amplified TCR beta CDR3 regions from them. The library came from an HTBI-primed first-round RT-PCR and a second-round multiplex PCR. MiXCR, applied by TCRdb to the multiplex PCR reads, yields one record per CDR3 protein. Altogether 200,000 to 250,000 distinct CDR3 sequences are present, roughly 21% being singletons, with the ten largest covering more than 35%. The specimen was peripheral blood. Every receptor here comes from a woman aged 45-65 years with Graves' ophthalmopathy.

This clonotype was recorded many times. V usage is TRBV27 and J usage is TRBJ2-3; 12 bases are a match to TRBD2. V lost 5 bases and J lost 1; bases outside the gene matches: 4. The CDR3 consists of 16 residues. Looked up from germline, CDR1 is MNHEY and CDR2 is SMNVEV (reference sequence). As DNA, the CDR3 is TGTGCCAGCAGTACCCGACTAGCGGGAGGCACAGATACGCAGTATTTT. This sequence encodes CASSTRLAGGTDTQYF.

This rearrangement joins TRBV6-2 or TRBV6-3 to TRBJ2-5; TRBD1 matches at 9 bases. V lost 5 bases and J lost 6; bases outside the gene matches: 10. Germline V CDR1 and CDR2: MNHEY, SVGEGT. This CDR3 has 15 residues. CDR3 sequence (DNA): TGTGCCAGCAGTGACCTGGGACAGGGATCGAAGACCCAGTACTTC. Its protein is CASSDLGQGSKTQYF.

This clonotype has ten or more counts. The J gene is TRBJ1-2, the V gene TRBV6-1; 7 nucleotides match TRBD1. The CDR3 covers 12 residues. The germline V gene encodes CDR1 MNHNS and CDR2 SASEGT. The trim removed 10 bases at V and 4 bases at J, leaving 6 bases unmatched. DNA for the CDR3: TGTGCCACCTCGACAGGGTTCTATGGCTACACCTTC. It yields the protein CATSTGFYGYTF.

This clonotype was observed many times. The CDR3 here is CASSLQGARRNTEAFF. CDR3 nucleotides: TGCGCCAGCAGCTTGCAGGGGGCACGCCGGAACACTGAAGCTTTCTTT. The genes are TRBV5-1 and TRBJ1-1; 8 nucleotides match TRBD1. CDR1 SGHRS and CDR2 YFSETQ come from the germline V gene. This CDR3 has 16 amino acids. V lost 1 base and J lost 1; bases outside the gene matches: 6.

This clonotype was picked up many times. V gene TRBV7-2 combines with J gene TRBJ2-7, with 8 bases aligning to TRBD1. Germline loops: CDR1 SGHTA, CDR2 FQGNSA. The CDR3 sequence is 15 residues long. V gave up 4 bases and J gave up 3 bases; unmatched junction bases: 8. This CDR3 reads CASSYSSGTGYEQYF. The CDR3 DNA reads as TGTGCCAGCAGCTACAGCTCCGGGACAGGCTACGAGCAGTACTTC.

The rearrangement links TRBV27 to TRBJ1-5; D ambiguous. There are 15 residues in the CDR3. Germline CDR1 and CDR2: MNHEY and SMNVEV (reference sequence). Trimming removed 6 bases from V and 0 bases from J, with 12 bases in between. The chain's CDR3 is CASSYHGDSNQPQHF. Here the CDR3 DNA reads TGTGCCAGCAGCTACCACGGCGATAGCAATCAGCCCCAGCATTTT.

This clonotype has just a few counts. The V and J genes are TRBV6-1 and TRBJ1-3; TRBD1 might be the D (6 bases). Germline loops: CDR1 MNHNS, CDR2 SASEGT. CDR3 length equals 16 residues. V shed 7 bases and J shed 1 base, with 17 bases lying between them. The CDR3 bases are TGTGCCAGCACTCCGACGAGGGGGAGTTCTGGAAACACCATATATTTT. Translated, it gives CASTPTRGSSGNTIYF.

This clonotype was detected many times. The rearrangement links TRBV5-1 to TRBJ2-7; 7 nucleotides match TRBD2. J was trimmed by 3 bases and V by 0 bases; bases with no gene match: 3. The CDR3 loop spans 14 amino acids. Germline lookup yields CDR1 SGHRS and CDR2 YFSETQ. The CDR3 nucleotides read TGCGCCAGCAGCTTGGAGGGGACTATCTACGAGCAGTACTTC. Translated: CASSLEGTIYEQYF.

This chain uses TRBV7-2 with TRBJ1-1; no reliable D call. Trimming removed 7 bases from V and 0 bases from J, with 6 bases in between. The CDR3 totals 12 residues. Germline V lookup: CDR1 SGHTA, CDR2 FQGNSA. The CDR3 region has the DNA TGTGCCAGCACCTTCTTGAACACTGAAGCTTTCTTT. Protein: CASTFLNTEAFF.

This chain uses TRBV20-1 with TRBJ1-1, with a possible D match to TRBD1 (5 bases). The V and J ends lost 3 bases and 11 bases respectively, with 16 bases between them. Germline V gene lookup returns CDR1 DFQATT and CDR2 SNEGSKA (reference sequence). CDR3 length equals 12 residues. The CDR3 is CSASPDSFLAFF. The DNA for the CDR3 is TGCAGTGCTAGCCCTGACAGCTTTCTGGCTTTCTTT.

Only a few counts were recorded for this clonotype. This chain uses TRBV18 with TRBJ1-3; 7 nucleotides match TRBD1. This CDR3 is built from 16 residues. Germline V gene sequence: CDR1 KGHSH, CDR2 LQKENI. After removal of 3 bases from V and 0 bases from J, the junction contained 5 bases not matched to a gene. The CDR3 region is CASSPGQQFSGNTIYF. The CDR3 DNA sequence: TGTGCCAGCTCACCGGGACAGCAATTCTCTGGAAACACCATATATTTT.

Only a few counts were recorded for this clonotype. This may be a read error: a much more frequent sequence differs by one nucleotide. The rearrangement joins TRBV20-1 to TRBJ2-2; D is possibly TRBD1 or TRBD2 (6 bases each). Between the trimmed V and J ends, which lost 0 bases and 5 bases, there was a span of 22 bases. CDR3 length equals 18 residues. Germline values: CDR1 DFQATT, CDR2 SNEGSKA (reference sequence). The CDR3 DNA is TGCAGTGCTAGAGACCGGGGGCGGGACGGGAGACGGACCGGGGAGCTGTTTTTT. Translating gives CSARDRGRDGRRTGELFF.